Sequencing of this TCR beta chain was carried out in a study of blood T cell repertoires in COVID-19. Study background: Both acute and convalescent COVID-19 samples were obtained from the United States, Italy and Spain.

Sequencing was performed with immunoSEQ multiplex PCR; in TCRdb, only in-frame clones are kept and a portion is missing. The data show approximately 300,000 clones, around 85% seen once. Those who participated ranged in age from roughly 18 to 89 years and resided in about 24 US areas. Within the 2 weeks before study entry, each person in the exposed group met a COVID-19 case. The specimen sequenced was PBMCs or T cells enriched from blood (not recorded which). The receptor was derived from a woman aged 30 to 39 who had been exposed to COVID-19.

Here the CDR3 reads CASRLTGSLNTEAFF. The CDR3 DNA reads as TGCGCCAGCAGATTGACAGGGTCTTTGAACACTGAAGCTTTCTTT. The gene calls are TRBV10-2 and TRBJ1-1; TRBD1 matches 7 bases. The CDR3 consists of 15 residues. In germline, CDR1 is WSHSY, CDR2 SAAADI. V shed 6 bases and J 0 bases; nucleotides not matched to a gene: 7.